This T cell receptor (beta chain) was sequenced in a study of blood T cells in healthy people across ages. Overall study results and limits: Naive CD4+ cells and diversity were both higher in long-lived donors than in aged donors. Age showed a roughly linear inverse relationship with TCR beta diversity per million T cells.

Researchers isolated at least 7 million PBMCs per sample. Deletions cut 6 bases from V and 7 bases from J, with 16 bases between. The length of the CDR3 is 14 residues. Notes on this clonotype: Its antigen is as yet unknown.

Together with a sample-barcoded 5' primer, a J-beta primer mix was included in a second PCR lasting about 7 to 11 cycles. Tagging of each cDNA molecule was performed by a template-switch adaptor with 12 random nucleotides. TCRdb recomputed calls from the 5' RACE reads with MiXCR, one row per CDR3 protein. The sample lists 650,000 to 1,000,000 distinct CDR3 sequences, around half seen once, with 18% in the top ten. The source is a man at least 80 years old in good health. Sequences were obtained from blood. The rearrangement joins TRBV12-3 or TRBV12-4 to TRBJ1-5; no definite D call. In nucleotides, the CDR3 is TGTGCCAGCAGCCCTCTAAGGGAGGGCCAGCCCCAGCATTTT. Encoded protein: CASSPLREGQPQHF.